The next 15 T cell receptor beta chains were all read from a single sample in a study of shared clonotypes between healthy human individuals. The naive CD8 fraction comprised CD45RO-negative cells positively selected for CCR7 and excluded terminally differentiated effector memory CD45RA+ cells. Clones were read by immunoSEQ multiplex PCR, and TCRdb kept only the in-frame ones, dropping some. The sample contains 2 million or so clones, about 95% of which appear only once. The sequencing input was naive CD8+ T cells sorted from blood. These receptors all come from a man in his late teens or twenties in good health.

This clone has only a few counts. The rearrangement uses TRBV19 and TRBJ2-1; D not certain. The CDR3 totals 13 residues. In germline, CDR1 is LNHDA, CDR2 SQIVND (reference sequence). The V end lost 4 bases, the J end lost 8 bases, and 12 bases lay between the germline ends. The CDR3 sequence is CASSTVGSYEQFF. The CDR3 nucleotides are TGTGCCAGTAGTACAGTAGGATCGTATGAGCAGTTCTTC.

This chain links TRBV28 with TRBJ1-5; D ambiguous. This CDR3 is 15 amino acids long. Deletions cut 5 bases from V and 6 bases from J, with 17 bases between. Germline CDR1 and CDR2: MDHEN and SYDVKM. The CDR3 DNA is TGTGCCAGCAGTCATCGAGGCAGCGGGGTTCAGCCCCAGCATTTT. Encoded protein: CASSHRGSGVQPQHF. Supplemented by reference TRBV28 and TRBJ1-5, the full variable domain reads DVKVTQSSRYLVKRTGEKVFLECVQDMDHENMFWYRQDPGLGLRLIYFSYDVKMKEKGDIPEGYSVSREKKERFSLILESASTNQTSMYLCASSHRGSGVQPQHFGDGTRLSIL.

This chain uses TRBV5-6 with TRBJ2-5, with D perhaps matching TRBD2 (6 bases). The CDR3 loop spans 18 amino acids. The germline V gene encodes CDR1 SGHDT and CDR2 YYEEEE. Between the trimmed V and J ends, which lost 2 bases and 0 bases, there was a span of 20 bases. CDR3 sequence reads: CASSFTDSGTSYQETQYF. In DNA form, the CDR3 reads TGTGCCAGCAGCTTTACCGATAGCGGAACCTCGTACCAAGAGACCCAGTACTTC.

The chain recombines TRBV7-8 with TRBJ2-7; D possibly uses TRBD1 or TRBD2 (5 bases each). Germline lookup yields CDR1 SGHVS and CDR2 FQNEAQ. This CDR3 comprises 16 residues. The germline V and J ends were trimmed by 1 base and 3 bases, with 16 bases remaining between them. The chain's CDR3 is CASSLGLGNGGYEQYF. The CDR3 DNA reads TGTGCCAGCAGCTTAGGGTTGGGGAATGGGGGCTACGAGCAGTACTTC.

The V and J genes are TRBV5-1 and TRBJ2-7; D ambiguous. The CDR3 sequence is 12 residues long. The ends were cut back, 0 bases at V and 3 bases at J, with 4 bases in the middle. Germline V gene lookup returns CDR1 SGHRS and CDR2 YFSETQ. CDR3 coding DNA: TGCGCCAGCAGCTTGGCCAACTACGAGCAGTACTTC. It encodes CASSLANYEQYF. Full variable domain (remainder filled in from reference TRBV5-1 and TRBJ2-7): KAGVTQTPRYLIKTRGQQVTLSCSPISGHRSVSWYQQTPGQGLQFLFEYFSETQRNKGNFPGRFSGRQFSNSRSEMNVSTLELGDSALYLCASSLANYEQYFGPGTRLTVT.

There are a few counts of this clone. The sample holds other DNA sequences that translate to the same CDR3. This sequence joins TRBV6-5 and TRBJ2-2, with D tentatively TRBD1 (5 bases). The length of the CDR3 is 14 residues. Germline V CDR1 and CDR2: MNHEY, SVGAGI. Trimming stripped 3 bases from V and 2 bases from J, with 7 bases between. The CDR3 DNA sequence: TGTGCCAGCAGTTATGGACATAACACCGGGGAGCTGTTTTTT. Translated, it gives CASSYGHNTGELFF.

The chain recombines TRBV7-8 with TRBJ2-7, with D uncertain. CDR1 and CDR2 from the germline V gene are SGHVS and FQNEAQ. V lost 1 base to trimming and J lost 2 bases, with 9 bases between them. The CDR3 runs 14 residues. CDR3 loop: CASSLVSTTYEQYF. CDR3 nucleotides: TGTGCCAGCAGCTTAGTTTCCACTACCTACGAGCAGTACTTC.

The chain recombines TRBV27 with TRBJ2-1, with 7 bases lining up with TRBD2. Looked up from germline, CDR1 is MNHEY and CDR2 is SMNVEV (reference sequence). Trimming removed 1 base from V and 1 base from J; junction bases left unmatched: 4. The CDR3 totals 16 residues. In nucleotides, the CDR3 is TGTGCCAGCAGTTTATTGGGCGGGGGTTCCTACAATGAGCAGTTCTTC. The encoded protein is CASSLLGGGSYNEQFF.

The genes are TRBV6-6 and TRBJ2-7; 7 nucleotides match TRBD2. CDR3 length: 12 amino acids. Per the germline V gene, CDR1 is MNHNY and CDR2 is SVGAGI (reference sequence). With 6 bases clipped from V and 6 bases from J, the junction kept 5 bases outside the gene matches. CDR3 DNA sequence: TGTGCCAGCAGAGGCGGGGGTGGCGAGCAGTACTTC. Protein sequence: CASRGGGGEQYF.

V usage is TRBV19 and J usage is TRBJ1-5; 7 nucleotides line up with TRBD1. Germline CDR1 reads LNHDA; CDR2 reads SQIVND (reference sequence). V gave up 5 bases and J gave up 0 bases; unmatched junction bases: 10. The CDR3 has 17 amino acids. The CDR3 is CASSSRPTGNSNQPQHF. For the CDR3, the DNA is TGTGCCAGTAGTTCCCGCCCGACAGGGAATAGCAATCAGCCCCAGCATTTT.

This sequence joins TRBV4-1 and TRBJ1-1, with 7 bases lining up with TRBD1. This CDR3 comprises 15 residues. Germline V gives CDR1 MGHRA, CDR2 YSYEKL. Unmatched junction bases numbered 9, after V lost 5 bases and J lost 3 bases. In DNA, the CDR3 is TGCGCCAGCAGCTCGGCAGGGGGATGGGACACTGAAGCTTTCTTT. This sequence encodes CASSSAGGWDTEAFF.

Here the CDR3 DNA reads TGCGCCAGCAGCCAAGATAGAGGGCACAATGAGCAGTTCTTC. This encodes CASSQDRGHNEQFF. The chain links TRBV4-3 to TRBJ2-1; weak D call: TRBD2 (5 bases). CDR1 is LGHNA, CDR2 YSLEER, per germline. The CDR3 totals 14 residues. V gave up 0 bases and J gave up 5 bases, with 8 bases separating them.

The chain couples TRBV30 to TRBJ2-7; D remains unclear. With 3 bases removed from V and 11 bases from J, the gap between germline ends came to 20 bases. The CDR3 runs to 13 residues. CDR1 and CDR2 from the germline V gene are GTSNPN and SVGIG (reference sequence). The CDR3 sequence is CAWRTVGLQFKYF. The CDR3 DNA reads as TGTGCCTGGAGGACCGTGGGGTTACAGTTTAAGTACTTC.

The chain employs TRBV9 and TRBJ2-5; D tentatively fits TRBD1 or TRBD2 (7 bases each). V lost 2 bases and J 1 base, leaving 12 bases between the germline ends. In germline, CDR1 is SGDLS, CDR2 YYNGEE. The CDR3 runs 15 residues. CDR3 nucleotides: TGTGCCAGCAGCGTGACAGGGAGGGCCCAAGAGACCCAGTACTTC. Translated, it gives CASSVTGRAQETQYF.

This clone was seen a handful of times. The sample contains more than one DNA sequence encoding this CDR3. The genes are TRBV5-1 and TRBJ2-7; D gene ambiguous. The CDR3 sequence is 13 residues long. Germline assignment: CDR1 SGHRS and CDR2 YFSETQ. V lost 0 bases and J lost 0, with 4 bases in between. In DNA form, the CDR3 reads TGCGCCAGCAGCTTGGAGAGCTCCTACGAGCAGTACTTC. Its translation: CASSLESSYEQYF.